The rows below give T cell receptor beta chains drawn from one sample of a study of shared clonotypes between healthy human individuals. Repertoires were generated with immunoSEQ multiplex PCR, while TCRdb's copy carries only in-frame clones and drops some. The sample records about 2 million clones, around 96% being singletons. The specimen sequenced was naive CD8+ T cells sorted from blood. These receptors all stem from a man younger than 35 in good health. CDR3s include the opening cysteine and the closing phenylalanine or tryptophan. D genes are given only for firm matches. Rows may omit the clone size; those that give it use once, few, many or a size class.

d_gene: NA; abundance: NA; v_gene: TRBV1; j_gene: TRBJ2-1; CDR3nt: TGCACCAGCAGCCAGCATGATGAGCAGTTCTTC; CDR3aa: CTSSQHDEQFF
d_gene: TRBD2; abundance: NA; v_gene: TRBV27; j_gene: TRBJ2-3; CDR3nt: TGTGCCAGTACTCTAGCGGGAGGCGCAGATACGCAGTATTTT; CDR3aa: CASTLAGGADTQYF
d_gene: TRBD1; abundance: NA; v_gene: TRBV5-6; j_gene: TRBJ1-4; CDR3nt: TGTGCCAGCAGCCCCGGGACAGGGTACGAAAAACTGTTTTTT; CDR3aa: CASSPGTGYEKLFF
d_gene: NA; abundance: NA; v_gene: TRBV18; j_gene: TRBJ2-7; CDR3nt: TGTGCCAGCTCACCACCGCTGACCCCCTACGAGCAGTACTTC; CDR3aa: CASSPPLTPYEQYF
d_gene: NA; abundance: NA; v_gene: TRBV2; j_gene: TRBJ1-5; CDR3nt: TGTGCCAGCAGTGATATGGCGGCTTATAGCAATCAGCCCCAGCATTTT; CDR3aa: CASSDMAAYSNQPQHF
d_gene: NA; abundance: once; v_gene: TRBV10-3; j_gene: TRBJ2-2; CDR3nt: TGTGCCATCAGTGAGTCTCTGGACGGGAGTAGGAACGGGGAGCTGTTTTTT; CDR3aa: CAISESLDGSRNGELFF
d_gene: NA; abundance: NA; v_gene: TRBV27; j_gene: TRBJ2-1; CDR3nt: TGTGCCAGCAGCCTCGGGGGAGGAAATGAGCAGTTCTTC; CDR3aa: CASSLGGGNEQFF
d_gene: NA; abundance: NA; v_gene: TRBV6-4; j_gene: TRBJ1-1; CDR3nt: TGTGCCAGCAGTGAAAGCACTACGAACACTGAAGCTTTCTTT; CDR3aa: CASSESTTNTEAFF
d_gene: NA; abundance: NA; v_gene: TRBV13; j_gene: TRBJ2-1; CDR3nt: TGTGCCAGCAGCTTAGGAGGGACCTATAGGGATGAGCAGTTCTTC; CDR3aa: CASSLGGTYRDEQFF
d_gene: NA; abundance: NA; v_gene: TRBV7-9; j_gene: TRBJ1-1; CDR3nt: TGTGCCAGCAGCTTAGCGTTGGCAGGATCGAACACTGAAGCTTTCTTT; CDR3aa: CASSLALAGSNTEAFF
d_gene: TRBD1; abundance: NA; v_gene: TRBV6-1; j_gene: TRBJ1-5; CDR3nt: TGTGCCAGCAGTGAAGCCCCCTTGGACAGGGAGGGTGCCCAATATCAGCCCCAGCATTTT; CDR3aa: CASSEAPLDREGAQYQPQHF
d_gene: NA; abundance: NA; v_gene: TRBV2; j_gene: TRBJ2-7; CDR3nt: TGTGCCAGCAGTGCAGTAGGGGCCTACGAGCAGTACTTC; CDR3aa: CASSAVGAYEQYF
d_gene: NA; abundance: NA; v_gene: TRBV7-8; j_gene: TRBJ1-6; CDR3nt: TGTGCCAGCAGCTTAGGGGGGAGTAATTCACCCCTCCACTTT; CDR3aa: CASSLGGSNSPLHF
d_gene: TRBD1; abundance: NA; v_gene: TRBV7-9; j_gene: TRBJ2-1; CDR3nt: TGTGCCAGCAGCTCCACAGGGGGCTCCTACAATGAGCAGTTCTTC; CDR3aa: CASSSTGGSYNEQFF
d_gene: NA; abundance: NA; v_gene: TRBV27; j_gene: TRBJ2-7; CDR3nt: TGTGCCAGCAGTTGGGGACTGGGGGAGAAGTACTACGAGCAGTACTTC; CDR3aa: CASSWGLGEKYYEQYF
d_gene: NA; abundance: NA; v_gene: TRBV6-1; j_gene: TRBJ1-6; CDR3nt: TGTGCCAGCAGTGAAGACGGACGGACCTATAATTCACCCCTCCACTTT; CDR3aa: CASSEDGRTYNSPLHF
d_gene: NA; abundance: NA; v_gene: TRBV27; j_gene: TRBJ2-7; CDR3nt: TGTGCCAGCAGTTTATCGGGGGTGAGCTCCTACGAGCAGTACTTC; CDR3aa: CASSLSGVSSYEQYF
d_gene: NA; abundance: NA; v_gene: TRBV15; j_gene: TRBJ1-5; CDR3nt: TGTGCCACCAGCAGAGCTTCTCAGCCCCAGCATTTT; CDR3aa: CATSRASQPQHF
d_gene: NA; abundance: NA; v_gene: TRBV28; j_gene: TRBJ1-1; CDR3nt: TGTGCCAGCGCAGGGAGATGGGGGCGATGGGACACTGAAGCTTTCTTT; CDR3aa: CASAGRWGRWDTEAFF
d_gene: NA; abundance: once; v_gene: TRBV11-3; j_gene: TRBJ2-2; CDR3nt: TGTGCCAGCACCCCAGGGTCTTATACCGGGGAGCTGTTTTTT; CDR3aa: CASTPGSYTGELFF
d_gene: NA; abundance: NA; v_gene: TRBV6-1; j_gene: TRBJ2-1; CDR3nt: TGTGCCAGCAGTGAAATCCCCCCATTCGATGAGCAGTTCTTC; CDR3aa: CASSEIPPFDEQFF
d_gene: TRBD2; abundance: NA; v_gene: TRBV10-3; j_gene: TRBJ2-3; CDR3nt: TGTGCCATCAGTGAGGGACTAGCGGGAGGGCCCACCACAGATACGCAGTATTTT; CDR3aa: CAISEGLAGGPTTDTQYF
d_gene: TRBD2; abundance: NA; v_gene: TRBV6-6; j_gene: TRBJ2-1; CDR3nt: TGTGCCAGCTCGGGACTAGCACCCTACAATGAGCAGTTCTTC; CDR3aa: CASSGLAPYNEQFF
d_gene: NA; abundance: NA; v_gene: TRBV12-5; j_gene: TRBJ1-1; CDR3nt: TGTGCTAGTGGTTTTGGGGGGGATGGCACTGAAGCTTTCTTT; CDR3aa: CASGFGGDGTEAFF
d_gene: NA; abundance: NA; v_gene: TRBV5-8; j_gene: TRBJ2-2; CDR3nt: TGTGCCAGCAGCTTGGCTTGGCTAGCGCTGAACACCGGGGAGCTGTTTTTT; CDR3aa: CASSLAWLALNTGELFF
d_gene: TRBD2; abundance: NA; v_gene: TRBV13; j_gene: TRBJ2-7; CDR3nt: TGTGCCAGCAGCTTGGGGGGGAGCTCCTACGAGCAGTACTTC; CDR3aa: CASSLGGSSYEQYF
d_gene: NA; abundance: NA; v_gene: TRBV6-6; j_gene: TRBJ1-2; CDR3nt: TGTGCCAGCAGCATTTTGGGGGATTCGGGTAACTATGGCTACACCTTC; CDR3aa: CASSILGDSGNYGYTF
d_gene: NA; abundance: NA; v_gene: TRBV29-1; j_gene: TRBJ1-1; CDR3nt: TGCAGCGTTGAAGAAGAGGGGACGAACACTGAAGCTTTCTTT; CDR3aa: CSVEEEGTNTEAFF
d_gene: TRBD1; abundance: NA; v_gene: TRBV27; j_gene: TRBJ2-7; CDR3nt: TGTGCCAGCAGTCCCTCGACAGGGGGCTTAACCTACGAGCAGTACTTC; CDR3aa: CASSPSTGGLTYEQYF
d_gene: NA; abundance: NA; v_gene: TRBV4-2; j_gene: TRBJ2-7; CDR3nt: TGTGCCAGCAGCTTCCCCTCAGGGGGGGCGGGAGAGTACGAGCAGTACTTC; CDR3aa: CASSFPSGGAGEYEQYF
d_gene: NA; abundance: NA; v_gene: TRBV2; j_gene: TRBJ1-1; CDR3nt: TGTGCCAGCAGCGAGGTTGAAGCTTTCTTT; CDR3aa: CASSEVEAFF
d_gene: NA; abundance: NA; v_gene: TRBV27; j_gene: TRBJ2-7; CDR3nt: TGTGCCACCAGGGGGGGAGCCTACGAGCAGTACTTC; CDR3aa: CATRGGAYEQYF
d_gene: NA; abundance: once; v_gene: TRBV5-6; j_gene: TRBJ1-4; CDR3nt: TGTGCCAGCAGCTCGAGGGGGGCGGCGAGGGAAAAACTGTTTTTT; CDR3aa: CASSSRGAAREKLFF
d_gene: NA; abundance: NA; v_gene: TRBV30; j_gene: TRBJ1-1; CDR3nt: TGTGCCTGGAATCAGGGCAGGATGAACACTGAAGCTTTCTTT; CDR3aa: CAWNQGRMNTEAFF
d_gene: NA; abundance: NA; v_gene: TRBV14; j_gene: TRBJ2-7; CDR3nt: TGTGCCAGCAGCTTACTGAGCTCCTACGAGCAGTACTTC; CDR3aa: CASSLLSSYEQYF
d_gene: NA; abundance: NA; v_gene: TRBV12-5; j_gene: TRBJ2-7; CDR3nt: TGTGCTAGTGGTTTTGAGGGAGTCCCCTACGAGCAGTACTTC; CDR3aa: CASGFEGVPYEQYF